This TCR beta chain was sequenced in a study of T-cell reconstitution after alpha-beta-depleted transplantation in children (dated by TCRdb to 2016 to 2017). The study in broad terms: Using TCR repertoire profiling, the study quantitatively followed how T-cell immune reconstitution unfolded in children after TCRalphabeta/CD19-depleted allogeneic hematopoietic cell transplantation.

As concerns this clonotype: Its cognate antigen has yet to be identified. No base qualities exist here, and no much larger clone lies one base off it.

The library was produced with PCR. TCRdb lists the instrument as Illumina HiSeq 2500. TCR libraries were prepared with molecular barcoding, using unique molecular identifiers to normalize TCRbeta repertoire quantification. Clones were called with MiXCR by TCRdb after fastp trimmed the public reads at Q25, and only in-frame beta chains were retained. Each entry is one CDR3 protein sequence, shown with its most common DNA and genes. The sample includes 400,000 to 500,000 distinct CDR3 sequences, with approximately 10% observed a single time. Roughly 6% of the sample lies in the top ten. Relative to germline, V is missing 5 bases and J is missing 5 bases, with 7 bases of the junction outside any gene match. The germline V gene specifies SGHVS as CDR1 and FNYEAQ as CDR2. Taken from cysteine to phenylalanine, the CDR3 has 17 residues. CDR3 DNA only is kept here, 51 bases in frame from base 1.

The sequences come from PBMCs from the stem cell graft donor, collected from the stem cell graft. Recombination linked TRBV7-6 to TRBJ2-2, with 14 bases aligning to TRBD2. The sequence was obtained from a human donor who donated a stem cell graft to a child with acute myeloid leukemia. The CDR3 has the sequence CASSPGTSGSWTGELFF. Read as DNA, the sequence is TGTGCCAGCAGCCCGGGGACTAGCGGGAGTTGGACCGGGGAGCTGTTTTTT.